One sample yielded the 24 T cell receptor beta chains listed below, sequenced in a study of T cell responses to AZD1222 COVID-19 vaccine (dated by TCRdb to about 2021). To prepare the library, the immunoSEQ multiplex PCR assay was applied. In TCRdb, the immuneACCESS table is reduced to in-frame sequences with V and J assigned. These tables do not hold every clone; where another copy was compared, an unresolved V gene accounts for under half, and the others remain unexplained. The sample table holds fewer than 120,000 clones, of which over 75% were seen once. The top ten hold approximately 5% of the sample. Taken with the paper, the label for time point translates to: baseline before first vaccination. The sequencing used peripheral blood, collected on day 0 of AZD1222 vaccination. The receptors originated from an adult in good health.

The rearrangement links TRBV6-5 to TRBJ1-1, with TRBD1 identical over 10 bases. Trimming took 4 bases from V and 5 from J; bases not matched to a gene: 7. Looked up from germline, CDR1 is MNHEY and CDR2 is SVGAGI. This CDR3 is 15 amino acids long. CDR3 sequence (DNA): TGTGCCAGCAGTTCCACCGGGACAGGGGTTACTGAAGCTTTCTTT. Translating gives CASSSTGTGVTEAFF.

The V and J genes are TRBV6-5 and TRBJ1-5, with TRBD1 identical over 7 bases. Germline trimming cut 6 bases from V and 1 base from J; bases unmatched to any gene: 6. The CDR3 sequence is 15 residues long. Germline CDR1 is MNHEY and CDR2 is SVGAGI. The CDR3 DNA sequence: TGTGCCAGCAGATCACAGGGGCGAAGCAATCAGCCCCAGCATTTT. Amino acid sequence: CASRSQGRSNQPQHF.

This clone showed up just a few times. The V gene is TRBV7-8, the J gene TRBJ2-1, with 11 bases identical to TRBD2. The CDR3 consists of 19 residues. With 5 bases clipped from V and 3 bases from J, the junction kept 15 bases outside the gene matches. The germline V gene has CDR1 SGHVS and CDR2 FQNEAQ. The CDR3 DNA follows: TGTGCCAGCAGCCCCGGACTAGCGGGTGTCAAACAGGGCTACAATGAGCAGTTCTTC. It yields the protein CASSPGLAGVKQGYNEQFF.

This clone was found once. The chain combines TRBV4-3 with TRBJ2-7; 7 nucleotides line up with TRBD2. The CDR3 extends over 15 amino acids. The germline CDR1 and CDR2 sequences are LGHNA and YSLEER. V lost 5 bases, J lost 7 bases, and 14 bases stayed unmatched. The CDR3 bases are TGCGCCAGCAGCTATTCACGCCAGGGAGGGGAAGAGCAGTACTTC. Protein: CASSYSRQGGEEQYF.

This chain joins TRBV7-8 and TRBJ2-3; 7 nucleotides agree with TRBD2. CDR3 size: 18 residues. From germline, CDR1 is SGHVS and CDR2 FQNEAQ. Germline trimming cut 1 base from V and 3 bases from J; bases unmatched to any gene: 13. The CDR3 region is CASSLVGRGRAPTDTQYF. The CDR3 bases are TGTGCCAGCAGCTTAGTTGGGCGTGGGAGGGCCCCGACAGATACGCAGTATTTT.

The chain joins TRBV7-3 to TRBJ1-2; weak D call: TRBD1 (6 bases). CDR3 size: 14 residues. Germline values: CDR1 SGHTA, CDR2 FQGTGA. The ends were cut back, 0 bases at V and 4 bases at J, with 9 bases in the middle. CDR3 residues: CASSLTGGGYGYTF. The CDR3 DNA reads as TGTGCCAGCAGCTTAACCGGGGGCGGCTATGGCTACACCTTC.

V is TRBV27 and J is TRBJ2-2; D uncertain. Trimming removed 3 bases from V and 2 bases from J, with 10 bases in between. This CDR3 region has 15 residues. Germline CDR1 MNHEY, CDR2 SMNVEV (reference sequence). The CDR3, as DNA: TGTGCCAGCAGTTTGTTTGGGCCCAACACCGGGGAGCTGTTTTTT. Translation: CASSLFGPNTGELFF.

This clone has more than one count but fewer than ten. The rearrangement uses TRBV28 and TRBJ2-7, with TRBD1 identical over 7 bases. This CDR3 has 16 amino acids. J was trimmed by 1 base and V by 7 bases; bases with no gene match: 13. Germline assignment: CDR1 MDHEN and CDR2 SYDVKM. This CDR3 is CASTYGAQGVSYEQYF. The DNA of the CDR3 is TGTGCCAGCACCTATGGGGCGCAGGGGGTATCCTACGAGCAGTACTTC. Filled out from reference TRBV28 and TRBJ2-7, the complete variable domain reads DVKVTQSSRYLVKRTGEKVFLECVQDMDHENMFWYRQDPGLGLRLIYFSYDVKMKEKGDIPEGYSVSREKKERFSLILESASTNQTSMYLCASTYGAQGVSYEQYFGPGTRLTVT.

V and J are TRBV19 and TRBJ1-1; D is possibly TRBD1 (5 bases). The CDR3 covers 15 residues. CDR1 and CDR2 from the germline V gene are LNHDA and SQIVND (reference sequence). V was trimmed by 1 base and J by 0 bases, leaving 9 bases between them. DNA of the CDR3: TGTGCCAGTAGTATAGTTGCAGGGATGAACACTGAAGCTTTCTTT. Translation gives CASSIVAGMNTEAFF.

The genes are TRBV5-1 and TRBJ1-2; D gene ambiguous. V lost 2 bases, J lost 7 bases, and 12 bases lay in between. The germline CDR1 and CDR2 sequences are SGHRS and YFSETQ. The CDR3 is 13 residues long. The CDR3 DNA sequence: TGCGCCAGCAGCTTCGAGGGTGGAAGTGGCTACACCTTC. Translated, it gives CASSFEGGSGYTF.

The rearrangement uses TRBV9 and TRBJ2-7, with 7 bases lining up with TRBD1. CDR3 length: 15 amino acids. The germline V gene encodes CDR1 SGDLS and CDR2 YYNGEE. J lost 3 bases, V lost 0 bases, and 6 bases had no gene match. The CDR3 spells CASSVEGAPNYEQYF. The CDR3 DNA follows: TGTGCCAGCAGCGTAGAGGGGGCCCCGAACTACGAGCAGTACTTC. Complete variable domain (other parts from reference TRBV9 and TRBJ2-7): DSGVTQTPKHLITATGQRVTLRCSPRSGDLSVYWYQQSLDQGLQFLIQYYNGEERAKGNILERFSAQQFPDLHSELNLSSLELGDSALYFCASSVEGAPNYEQYFGPGTRLTVT.

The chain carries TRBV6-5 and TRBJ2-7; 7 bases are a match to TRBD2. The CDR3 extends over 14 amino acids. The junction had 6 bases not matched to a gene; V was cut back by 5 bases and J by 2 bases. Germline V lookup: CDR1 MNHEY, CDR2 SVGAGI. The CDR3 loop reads CASSPSGATYEQYF. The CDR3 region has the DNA TGTGCCAGCAGTCCGAGCGGGGCCACCTACGAGCAGTACTTC.

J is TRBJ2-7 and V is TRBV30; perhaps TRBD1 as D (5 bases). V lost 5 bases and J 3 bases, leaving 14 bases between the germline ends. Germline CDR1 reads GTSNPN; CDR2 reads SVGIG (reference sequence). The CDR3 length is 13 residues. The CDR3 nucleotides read TGTGCCTGGGGTCGCCAGGGATTCTACGAGCAGTACTTC. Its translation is CAWGRQGFYEQYF.

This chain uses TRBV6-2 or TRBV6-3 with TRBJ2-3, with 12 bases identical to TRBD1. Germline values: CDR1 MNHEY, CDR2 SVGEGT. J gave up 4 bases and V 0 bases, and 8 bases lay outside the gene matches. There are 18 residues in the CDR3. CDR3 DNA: TGTGCCAGCAGTTACTCGCGCGGTCGGGACAGGGGGCCAGATACGCAGTATTTT. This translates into CASSYSRGRDRGPDTQYF.

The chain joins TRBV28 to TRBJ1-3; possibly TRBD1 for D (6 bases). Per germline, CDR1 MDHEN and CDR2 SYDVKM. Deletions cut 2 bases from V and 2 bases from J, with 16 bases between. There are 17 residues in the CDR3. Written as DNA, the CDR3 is TGTGCCAGCAGTTTAGATTCAGGACAGCTTACTGGAAACACCATATATTTT. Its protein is CASSLDSGQLTGNTIYF. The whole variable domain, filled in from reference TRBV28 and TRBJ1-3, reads DVKVTQSSRYLVKRTGEKVFLECVQDMDHENMFWYRQDPGLGLRLIYFSYDVKMKEKGDIPEGYSVSREKKERFSLILESASTNQTSMYLCASSLDSGQLTGNTIYFGEGSWLTVV.

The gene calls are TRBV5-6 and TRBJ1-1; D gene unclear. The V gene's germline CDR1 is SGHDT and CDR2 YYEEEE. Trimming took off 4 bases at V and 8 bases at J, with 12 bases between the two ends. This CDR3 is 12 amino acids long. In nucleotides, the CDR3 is TGTGCCAGCAGCCCCTTATCAGAAGAAGCTTTCTTT. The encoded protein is CASSPLSEEAFF.

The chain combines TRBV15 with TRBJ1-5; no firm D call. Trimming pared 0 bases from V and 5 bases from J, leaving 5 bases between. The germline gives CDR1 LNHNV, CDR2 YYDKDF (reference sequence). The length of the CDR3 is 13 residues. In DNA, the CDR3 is TGTGCCACCAGCAGAGACTCTGATCAGCCCCAGCATTTT. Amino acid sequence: CATSRDSDQPQHF.

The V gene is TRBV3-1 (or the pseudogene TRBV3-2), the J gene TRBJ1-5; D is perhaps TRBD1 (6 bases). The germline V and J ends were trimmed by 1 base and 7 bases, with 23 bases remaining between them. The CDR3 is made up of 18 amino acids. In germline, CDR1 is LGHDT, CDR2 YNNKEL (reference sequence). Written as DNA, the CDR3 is TGTGCCAGCAGCCAAGTCCCCGGGGGCCCGCGGTTTGTACAGCCCCAGCATTTT. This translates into CASSQVPGGPRFVQPQHF.

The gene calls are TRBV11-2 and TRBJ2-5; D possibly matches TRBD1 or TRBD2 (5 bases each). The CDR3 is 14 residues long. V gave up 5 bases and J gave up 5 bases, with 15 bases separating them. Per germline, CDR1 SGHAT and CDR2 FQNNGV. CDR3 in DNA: TGTGCCAGCAGCCCGGTTGGGGGTCGGGAGACCCAGTACTTC. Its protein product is CASSPVGGRETQYF.

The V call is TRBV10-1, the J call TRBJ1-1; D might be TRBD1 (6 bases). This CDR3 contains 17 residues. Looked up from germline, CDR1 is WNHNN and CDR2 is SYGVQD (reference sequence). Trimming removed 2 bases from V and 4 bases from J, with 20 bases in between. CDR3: CASSEPSGDRPATEAFF. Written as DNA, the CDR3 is TGCGCCAGCAGTGAGCCCTCAGGGGACCGACCGGCCACTGAAGCTTTCTTT.

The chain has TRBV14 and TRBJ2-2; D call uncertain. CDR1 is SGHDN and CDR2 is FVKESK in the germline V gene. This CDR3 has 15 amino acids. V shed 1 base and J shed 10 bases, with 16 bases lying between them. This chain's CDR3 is CASSQVLVGPLELFF. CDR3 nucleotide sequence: TGTGCCAGCAGCCAAGTTCTAGTGGGCCCGCTGGAGCTGTTTTTT. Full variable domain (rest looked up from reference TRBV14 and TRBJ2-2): EAGVTQFPSHSVIEKGQTVTLRCDPISGHDNLYWYRRVMGKEIKFLLHFVKESKQDESGMPNNRFLAERTGGTYSTLKVQPAELEDSGVYFCASSQVLVGPLELFFGEGSRLTVL.

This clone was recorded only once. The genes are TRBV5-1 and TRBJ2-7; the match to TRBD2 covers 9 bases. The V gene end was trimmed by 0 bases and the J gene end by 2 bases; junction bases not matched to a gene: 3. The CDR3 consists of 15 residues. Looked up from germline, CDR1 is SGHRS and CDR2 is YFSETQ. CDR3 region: CASSLGSSGTYEQYF. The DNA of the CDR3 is TGCGCCAGCAGCTTGGGGTCTAGCGGGACCTACGAGCAGTACTTC.

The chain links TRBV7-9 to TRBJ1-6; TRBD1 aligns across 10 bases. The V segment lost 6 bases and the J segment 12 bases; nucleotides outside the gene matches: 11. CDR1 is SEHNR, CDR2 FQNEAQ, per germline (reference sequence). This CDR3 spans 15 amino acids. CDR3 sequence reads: CASSLRDRGLGPLHF. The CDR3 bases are TGTGCCAGCAGTCTCCGGGACAGGGGACTCGGACCCCTCCACTTT. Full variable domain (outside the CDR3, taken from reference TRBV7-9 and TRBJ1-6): DTGVSQNPRHKITKRGQNVTFRCDPISEHNRLYWYRQTLGQGPEFLTYFQNEAQLEKSRLLSDRFSAERPKGSFSTLEIQRTEQGDSAMYLCASSLRDRGLGPLHFGNGTRLTVT.

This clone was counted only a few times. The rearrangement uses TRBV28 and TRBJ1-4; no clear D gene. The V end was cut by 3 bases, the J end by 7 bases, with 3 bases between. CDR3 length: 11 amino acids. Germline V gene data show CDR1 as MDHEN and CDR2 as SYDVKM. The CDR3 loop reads CASSLSEKLFF. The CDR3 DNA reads TGTGCCAGCAGTTTGTCTGAAAAACTGTTTTTT.